Sequencing of this T cell receptor (beta chain) was carried out in a study of response to subunit inactivated influenza vaccine. Regarding the study as a whole: The authors offered the suggestion that each seasonal influenza vaccination recruits few new T cells.

CDR1 MNHEY and CDR2 SVGEGT come from the germline V gene. The V end lost 0 bases, the J end lost 0 bases, and 6 bases lay between the germline ends. CDR3 length equals 14 residues. As concerns this clonotype: Its antigen is undetermined.

Each CDR3 protein gets one entry after TCRdb re-called the RT-PCR reads with MiXCR. The sample has about 650,000 distinct CDR3 sequences; 15% to 17% are singletons. This TCR was recovered from a man aged 45-65 years who received an inactivated influenza vaccine. The source material was PBMCs from blood, sampled roughly 12 days after vaccination. V is TRBV6-2 or TRBV6-3 and J is TRBJ2-7; no clear D gene. The CDR3 DNA reads as TGTGCCAGCAGTTACTCGACCGTCTCCTACGAGCAGTACTTC. This gives the protein CASSYSTVSYEQYF.